This TCR beta chain was recorded in a study of T cells after yellow fever vaccination. Study observations and caveats: Among primary-vaccination clones, most reappeared after the booster, at 95% to 96% for CD4 and more than 85% for CD8. CD4 and CD8 compartments shared a small share of clonotypes, likely from convergent recombination.

Regarding this clonotype: The antigen remains undetermined.

TCRdb called the 5' RACE reads again in MiXCR, with one record for every CDR3 protein. The sample holds 600,000 to 750,000 distinct CDR3 sequences, approximately 13% seen once. V shed 4 bases and J 2 bases; nucleotides not matched to a gene: 7. This CDR3 has 15 residues. Germline CDR1 and CDR2: MNHEY and SMNVEV (reference sequence). Sequencing used PBMCs, obtained on the day of the yellow fever booster vaccination. The chain joins TRBV27 to TRBJ2-5; 7 nucleotides line up with TRBD1. The TCR sequence derives from a man between 25 and 39 years old who received the YFV17D yellow fever vaccine. CDR3 in DNA: TGTGCCAGCAGTTCTTTAAAGGGACAGCAAGAGACCCAGTACTTC. It encodes CASSSLKGQQETQYF.